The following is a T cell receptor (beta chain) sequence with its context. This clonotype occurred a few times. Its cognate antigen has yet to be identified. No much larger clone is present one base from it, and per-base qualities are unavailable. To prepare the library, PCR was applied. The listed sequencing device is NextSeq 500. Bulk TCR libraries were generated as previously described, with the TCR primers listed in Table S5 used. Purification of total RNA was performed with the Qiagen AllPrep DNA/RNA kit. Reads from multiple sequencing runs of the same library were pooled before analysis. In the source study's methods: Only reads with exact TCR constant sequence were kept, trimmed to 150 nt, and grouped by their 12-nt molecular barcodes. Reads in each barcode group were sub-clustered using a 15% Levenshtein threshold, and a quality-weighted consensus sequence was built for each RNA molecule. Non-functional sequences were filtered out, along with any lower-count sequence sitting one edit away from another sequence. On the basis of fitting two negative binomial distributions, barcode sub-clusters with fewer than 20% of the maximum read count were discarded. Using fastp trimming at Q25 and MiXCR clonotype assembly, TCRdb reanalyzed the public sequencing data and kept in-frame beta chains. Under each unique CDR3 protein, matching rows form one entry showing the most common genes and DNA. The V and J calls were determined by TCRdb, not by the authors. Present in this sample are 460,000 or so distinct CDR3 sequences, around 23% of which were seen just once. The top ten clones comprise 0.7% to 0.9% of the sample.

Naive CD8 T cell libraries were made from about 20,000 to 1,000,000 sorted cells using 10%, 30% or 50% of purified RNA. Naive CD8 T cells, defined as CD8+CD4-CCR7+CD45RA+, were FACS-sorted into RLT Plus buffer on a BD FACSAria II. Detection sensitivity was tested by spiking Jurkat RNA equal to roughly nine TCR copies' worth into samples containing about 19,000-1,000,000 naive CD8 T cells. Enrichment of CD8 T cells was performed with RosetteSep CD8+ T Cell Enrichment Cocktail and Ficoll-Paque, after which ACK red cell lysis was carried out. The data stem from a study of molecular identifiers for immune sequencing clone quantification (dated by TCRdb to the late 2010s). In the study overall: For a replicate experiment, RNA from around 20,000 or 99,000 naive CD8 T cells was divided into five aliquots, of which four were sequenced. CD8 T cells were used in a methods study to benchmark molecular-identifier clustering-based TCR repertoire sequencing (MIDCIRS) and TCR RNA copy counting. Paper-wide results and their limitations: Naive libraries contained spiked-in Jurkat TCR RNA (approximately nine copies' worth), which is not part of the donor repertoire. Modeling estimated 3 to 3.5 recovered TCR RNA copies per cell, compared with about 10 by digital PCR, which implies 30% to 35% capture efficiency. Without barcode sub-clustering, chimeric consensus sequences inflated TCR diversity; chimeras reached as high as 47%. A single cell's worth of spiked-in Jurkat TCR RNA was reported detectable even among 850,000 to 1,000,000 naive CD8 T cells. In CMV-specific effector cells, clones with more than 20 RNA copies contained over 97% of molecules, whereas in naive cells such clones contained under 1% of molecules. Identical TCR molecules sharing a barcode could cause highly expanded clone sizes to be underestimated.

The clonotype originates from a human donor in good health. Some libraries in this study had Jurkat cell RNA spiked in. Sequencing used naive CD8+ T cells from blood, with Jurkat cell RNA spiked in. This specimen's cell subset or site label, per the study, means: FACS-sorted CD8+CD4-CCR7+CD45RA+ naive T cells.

The CDR3 protein is CASSTIGTDRLMNTEAFF. The DNA reads TGTGCCAGTAGTACAATCGGGACAGACAGACTTATGAACACTGAAGCTTTCTTT. The rearranged chain carries TRBV19 and TRBJ1-1, and TRBD1 aligns with 7 junction nucleotides. Via the germline V gene (reference sequence), CDR1 is LNHDA and CDR2 SQIVND. Trimming takes 4 bases off V and 0 bases off J; junction bases not matched to a gene: 14. Taken from cysteine to phenylalanine, the CDR3 has 18 residues. Just CDR3 DNA is preserved here, 54 bases in frame from base 1.